This TCR beta chain was sequenced for a study of Graves' ophthalmopathy and Graves' hyperthyroidism. Study-level findings and limits: Discrimination between ophthalmopathy and stable hyperthyroidism by a 13-signature model showed nearly 90% sensitivity and almost 83% specificity. This model predicted ophthalmopathy progression (sensitivity 70.59%, specificity around 72%).

The CDR3 extends over 15 amino acids. The V end was cut by 3 bases, the J end by 2 bases, with 11 bases between. Where ophthalmopathy was absent within 18 months of follow-up, hyperthyroidism was stable. RNA transcripts provided the template for amplifying TCR beta CDR3 regions. The first-round RT-PCR employed HTBI primers together with the Qiagen OneStep RT-PCR kit. A multiplex PCR was then performed as the second round. TCRdb processed the multiplex PCR reads anew with MiXCR; each CDR3 protein has one entry. Here the sample spans about 380,000 distinct CDR3 sequences, roughly 14% being singletons. Concerning this clonotype itself: The antigen remains undetermined.

This sequence joins TRBV12-3 or TRBV12-4 and TRBJ1-5; D possibly corresponds to TRBD1 (6 bases). Sequenced input: peripheral blood. This clonotype was sampled from a woman between 18 and 30 years old with stable Graves' hyperthyroidism. The CDR3: CASSFWAGGNQPQHF. The CDR3 coding sequence is TGTGCCAGCAGTTTTTGGGCAGGGGGCAATCAGCCCCAGCATTTT.